Below, one T cell receptor beta chain is given with its context. Using immunoSEQ multiplex PCR, the repertoire was profiled, and TCRdb retains in-frame clones only, with some absent. This sample has about 400,000 clones, with about nine tenths found just once. The germline gives CDR1 SGHNT, CDR2 YYREEE (reference sequence). The CDR3 sequence is 13 residues long. V was clipped by 4 bases and J by 6 bases; unmatched bases: 3. The source of the sample is a study of blood T cell repertoires in COVID-19. Recruitment covered fewer than 25 US areas and drew participants whose ages spanned 18 to 89 years. The receptor was derived from a young woman who had recovered from COVID-19. This rearrangement joins TRBV5-4 to TRBJ1-2; 10 bases match TRBD1. The sequenced sample consisted of PBMCs or T cells enriched from blood (not recorded which). In nucleotides, the CDR3 is TGTGCCAGCAGCCCGACAGGGGGCGATGGCTACACCTTC. Its translation is CASSPTGGDGYTF.